The rows below give T cell receptor beta chains drawn from one sample of a study of siplizumab effects on memory and regulatory T cells. The table came from immunoSEQ multiplex PCR; TCRdb's copy has only in-frame clones and leaves some out. The sample has about 110,000 clones, approximately 92% seen once; the top ten hold approximately 1.2%. Sequenced: CD4+ T cells sorted from blood. All receptors derive from a human donor in good health. Both conserved end residues are part of each CDR3. The D gene is left open where the match is weak. Size values are once, few and many counts, or a class for expanded clones, and some rows have none.

>TRBJ2-3|.|.|TRBV7-3
CASSLGSLTDTQYF
TGTGCCAGCAGCTTAGGTTCACTCACAGATACGCAGTATTTT
>TRBJ1-4|.|.|TRBV14
CASSQRAAEKLFF
TGTGCCAGCAGCCAACGTGCGGCTGAAAAACTGTTTTTT
>TRBJ2-3|.|.|TRBV2
CASSAIRTTDTQYF
TGTGCCAGCAGTGCTATAAGGACCACAGATACGCAGTATTTT
>TRBJ1-2|TRBD1|.|TRBV19
CASSIGDRSYGYTF
TGTGCCAGTAGTATTGGGGACAGGAGCTATGGCTACACCTTC
>TRBJ2-5|.|.|TRBV9
CASSVGRQETQYF
TGTGCCAGCAGCGTAGGTCGCCAAGAGACCCAGTACTTC
>TRBJ1-1|.|once|TRBV19
CASSKAENTEAFF
TGTGCCAGTAGTAAAGCGGAGAACACTGAAGCTTTCTTT
>TRBJ2-3|.|.|TRBV4-2
CASSQEGNTDTQYF
TGTGCCAGCAGCCAAGAGGGGAACACAGATACGCAGTATTTT
>TRBJ2-7|TRBD1|.|TRBV19
CASSIEPGQAYEQYF
TGTGCCAGTAGTATAGAACCCGGACAGGCCTACGAGCAGTACTTC
>TRBJ1-2|.|.|TRBV5-1
CASSLAEQYSEDYYGYTF
TGCGCCAGCAGCTTGGCCGAACAATACTCAGAGGATTACTATGGCTACACCTTC
>TRBJ1-2|.|.|TRBV2
CASSGGVSLRGYTF
TGTGCCAGCAGTGGGGGGGTGTCCCTGAGGGGCTACACCTTC
>TRBJ1-1|TRBD1|.|TRBV6-1
CASSDRGEYNEAFF
TGTGCCAGCAGTGACAGGGGGGAGTATAATGAAGCTTTCTTT
>TRBJ1-2|TRBD1|.|TRBV29-1
CSATGGVRYGYTF
TGCAGCGCGACAGGGGGGGTTCGATATGGCTACACCTTC
>TRBJ2-1|.|few|TRBV5-4
CASSLGTIYNEQFF
TGTGCCAGCAGCTTGGGGACCATCTACAATGAGCAGTTCTTC
>TRBJ2-4|TRBD2|.|TRBV6-5
CASSRGGIAKNIQYF
TGTGCCAGCAGTCGGGGGGGGATAGCCAAAAACATTCAGTACTTC
>TRBJ2-1|TRBD2|.|TRBV10-1
CASNKELAGGEQFF
TGCGCCAGCAATAAAGAACTAGCGGGCGGTGAGCAGTTCTTC
>TRBJ1-2|.|.|TRBV29-1
CSVEVYGLDSTNYGYTF
TGCAGCGTTGAAGTGTACGGATTGGACTCTACTAACTATGGCTACACCTTC
>TRBJ2-2|.|.|TRBV6-5
CASSLLGTVTGELFF
TGTGCCAGCAGTCTTCTGGGGACGGTGACCGGGGAGCTGTTTTTT
>TRBJ2-1|TRBD2|.|TRBV7-6
CASSQTSAYNEQFF
TGTGCCAGCAGCCAGACTAGCGCTTACAATGAGCAGTTCTTC
>TRBJ2-5|TRBD2|.|TRBV5-1
CASSLGASGSPRGETQYF
TGCGCCAGCAGCCTGGGAGCTAGCGGGTCCCCCAGGGGAGAGACCCAGTACTTC
>TRBJ2-7|TRBD1|.|TRBV27
CASSPGQGAPYEQYF
TGTGCCAGCAGCCCGGGACAGGGGGCCCCCTACGAGCAGTACTTC
>TRBJ1-5|.|.|TRBV6-1
CASSDSGNQPQHF
TGTGCCAGCAGCGATAGTGGCAATCAGCCCCAGCATTTT
>TRBJ2-1|TRBD2|.|TRBV27
CASSLISGGARNEQFF
TGTGCCAGCAGTCTCATCAGCGGGGGGGCCAGGAATGAGCAGTTCTTC
>TRBJ2-3|.|.|TRBV6-5
CASSPGASGDTQYF
TGTGCCAGCAGTCCGGGGGCCTCGGGAGATACGCAGTATTTT
>TRBJ1-1|TRBD1|.|TRBV10-3
CATVRDRENAEAFF
TGTGCCACAGTCCGGGACAGGGAAAACGCTGAAGCTTTCTTT
>TRBJ1-5|.|.|TRBV2
CASGGLWNQPQHF
TGTGCCAGCGGGGGGTTGTGGAATCAGCCCCAGCATTTT
>TRBJ2-7|TRBD2|.|TRBV5-1
CASSLGVAGSYEQYF
TGCGCCAGCAGCTTGGGGGTAGCGGGATCGTACGAGCAGTACTTC
>TRBJ1-5|TRBD1|.|TRBV6-1
CASSEGTGWNQPQHF
TGTGCCAGCAGTGAAGGGACAGGTTGGAATCAGCCCCAGCATTTT
>TRBJ2-4|TRBD2|.|TRBV6-5
CASSYSSSGGENIQYF
TGTGCCAGCAGTTACTCGTCTAGCGGGGGGGAAAACATTCAGTACTTC
>TRBJ2-5|TRBD2|.|TRBV5-6
CASSLTSGSGETQYF
TGTGCCAGCAGCCTTACGAGCGGGAGTGGAGAGACCCAGTACTTC
>TRBJ1-1|TRBD1|.|TRBV6-5
CASSRTPGGLDEAFF
TGTGCCAGCAGCCGCACCCCAGGGGGCTTAGATGAAGCTTTCTTT
>TRBJ1-1|.|.|TRBV7-2
CASPGPGATEAFF
TGTGCCAGCCCCGGGCCAGGGGCCACTGAAGCTTTCTTT